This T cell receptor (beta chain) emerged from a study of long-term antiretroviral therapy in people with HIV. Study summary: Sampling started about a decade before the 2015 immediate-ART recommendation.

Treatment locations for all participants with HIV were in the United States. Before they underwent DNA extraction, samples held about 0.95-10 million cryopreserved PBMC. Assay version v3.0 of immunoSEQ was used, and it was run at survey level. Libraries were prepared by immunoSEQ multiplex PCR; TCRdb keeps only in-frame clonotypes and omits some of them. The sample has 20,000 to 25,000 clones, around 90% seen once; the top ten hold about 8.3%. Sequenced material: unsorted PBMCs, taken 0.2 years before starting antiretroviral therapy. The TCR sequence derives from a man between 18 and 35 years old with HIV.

The chain's CDR3 is CASSPLSVVSEAFF. In DNA form, the CDR3 reads TGTGCCAGCAGCCCTCTTTCGGTGGTTTCTGAAGCTTTCTTT. This chain uses TRBV4-2 with TRBJ1-1; D unclear. V dropped 4 bases and J dropped 6 bases, with 15 bases sitting between them. In germline, CDR1 is LGHNA, CDR2 YNFKEQ. This CDR3 comprises 14 residues.